The 3 T cell receptor beta chains in this list originate from one sample, sequenced in a study of monozygotic twins with inflammatory bowel disease. TCRdb reprocessed the 5' RACE reads and keeps a single row for each CDR3 protein, giving no DNA. The table for this sample gives a few hundred thousand distinct CDR3 sequences. The sample consisted of blood. The source is a human donor with ulcerative colitis or Crohn's disease, or a healthy co-twin of an affected twin (not recorded which).

The V gene is TRBV5-1, the J gene TRBJ2-7; TCRdb outputs TRBD1, but without DNA this stays unchecked. Per the germline V gene, CDR1 is SGHRS and CDR2 is YFSETQ. The CDR3 runs to 13 residues. The CDR3 is CASRGTESYEQYF.

The J gene is TRBJ2-1, the V gene TRBV5-1; TCRdb's D call of TRBD1 is untestable without DNA. This CDR3 is built from 15 residues. Per the germline V gene, CDR1 is SGHRS and CDR2 is YFSETQ. The CDR3 protein is CASSRDRGDVNEQFF.

CDR3: CASSLVTGDGYTF. This chain links TRBV4-1 with TRBJ1-2; there is no DNA to check the TCRdb D call of TRBD1. Germline V gene sequence: CDR1 MGHRA, CDR2 YSYEKL. The CDR3 spans 13 residues.